These T cell receptor beta chains were read from a single sample in a study of blood T cell repertoires in COVID-19. Only in-frame clones appear in the TCRdb table, and some are missing; sequencing was by immunoSEQ multiplex PCR. This sample carries approximately 240,000 clones, about 86% of them seen once, and the ten largest clones take approximately 2.8%. The sequencing sample was made of PBMCs or T cells enriched from blood (not recorded which). The receptors derive from a woman aged 45-60 years in a cohort exposed to, infected with or recovered from COVID-19 (not recorded which). CDR3s include the opening cysteine and the closing phenylalanine or tryptophan. A D gene is named only where the DNA matches it firmly. Some rows mark clone size as missing; the rest say once, few, many or name a class of expanded clone.

abundance: .; j_gene: TRBJ2-1; v_gene: TRBV3-1/TRBV3-2; d_gene: TRBD2; CDR3aa: CASSQHGAGGKNEQFF; CDR3nt: TGTGCCAGCAGCCAACATGGAGCGGGGGGAAAAAATGAGCAGTTCTTC
abundance: .; j_gene: TRBJ2-1; v_gene: TRBV7-9; d_gene: .; CDR3aa: CASRYGGPYNEQFF; CDR3nt: TGTGCCAGCAGGTACGGGGGGCCGTACAATGAGCAGTTCTTC
abundance: .; j_gene: TRBJ2-1; v_gene: TRBV6-4; d_gene: TRBD1; CDR3aa: CASSATQGFGYNEQFF; CDR3nt: TGTGCCAGCAGTGCTACACAGGGGTTTGGCTACAATGAGCAGTTCTTC
abundance: .; j_gene: TRBJ2-7; v_gene: TRBV2; d_gene: .; CDR3aa: CASSQGQYYEQYF; CDR3nt: TGTGCCAGCAGCCAAGGACAGTACTACGAGCAGTACTTC
abundance: .; j_gene: TRBJ1-6; v_gene: TRBV18; d_gene: .; CDR3aa: CASSPELVGRNSPLHF; CDR3nt: TGTGCCAGCTCACCGGAACTGGTGGGGCGAAATTCACCCCTCCACTTT
abundance: .; j_gene: TRBJ1-2; v_gene: TRBV12-3/TRBV12-4; d_gene: TRBD1; CDR3aa: CASSVRQGDGYTF; CDR3nt: TGTGCCAGCAGTGTGAGACAGGGAGATGGCTACACCTTC
abundance: .; j_gene: TRBJ1-2; v_gene: TRBV5-1; d_gene: TRBD1; CDR3aa: CASSLRDSRIRDGGYTF; CDR3nt: TGCGCCAGCAGCCTACGGGACAGCCGCATAAGGGATGGAGGCTACACCTTC
abundance: .; j_gene: TRBJ2-3; v_gene: TRBV19; d_gene: TRBD2; CDR3aa: CASTNRGGGAPRSTDTQYF; CDR3nt: TGTGCCAGTACTAATAGGGGCGGGGGGGCTCCCCGGAGCACAGATACGCAGTATTTT
abundance: .; j_gene: TRBJ1-1; v_gene: TRBV4-3; d_gene: .; CDR3aa: CASSLHKGTEAFF; CDR3nt: TGCGCCAGCAGCCTACACAAGGGGACTGAAGCTTTCTTT
abundance: .; j_gene: TRBJ2-1; v_gene: TRBV2; d_gene: .; CDR3aa: CASSEALLGEQFF; CDR3nt: TGTGCCAGCAGTGAAGCGCTTCTAGGTGAGCAGTTCTTC
abundance: .; j_gene: TRBJ2-7; v_gene: TRBV3-1/TRBV3-2; d_gene: TRBD1; CDR3aa: CASSLSPGQYEQYF; CDR3nt: TGTGCCAGCAGCCTTAGTCCGGGACAGTACGAGCAGTACTTC
abundance: .; j_gene: TRBJ2-6; v_gene: TRBV18; d_gene: .; CDR3aa: CASSPQDSHSGANVLTF; CDR3nt: TGTGCCAGCTCACCACAGGACAGCCACTCTGGGGCCAACGTCCTGACTTTC
abundance: .; j_gene: TRBJ2-3; v_gene: TRBV28; d_gene: .; CDR3aa: CASSRRTTTDTQYF; CDR3nt: TGTGCCAGCAGCAGACGGACTACCACAGATACGCAGTATTTT
abundance: .; j_gene: TRBJ2-3; v_gene: TRBV10-1; d_gene: TRBD2; CDR3aa: CASRAAGGRGTDTQYF; CDR3nt: TGCGCCAGCAGAGCTGCGGGGGGGCGCGGCACAGATACGCAGTATTTT
abundance: .; j_gene: TRBJ1-4; v_gene: TRBV3-1/TRBV3-2; d_gene: .; CDR3aa: CASAATNEKLFF; CDR3nt: TGTGCCAGCGCCGCGACTAATGAAAAACTGTTTTTT
abundance: .; j_gene: TRBJ2-4; v_gene: TRBV20-1; d_gene: .; CDR3aa: CSAGGGAKNIQYF; CDR3nt: TGCAGTGCTGGTGGGGGCGCCAAAAACATTCAGTACTTC
abundance: .; j_gene: TRBJ1-5; v_gene: TRBV30; d_gene: .; CDR3aa: CAWSPTPPRLDQPQHF; CDR3nt: TGTGCCTGGAGTCCCACGCCCCCACGGCTAGATCAGCCCCAGCATTTT
abundance: .; j_gene: TRBJ1-2; v_gene: TRBV9; d_gene: TRBD1; CDR3aa: CASSVRDRGSYGYTF; CDR3nt: TGTGCCAGCAGCGTTCGAGACAGGGGTAGCTATGGCTACACCTTC
abundance: .; j_gene: TRBJ2-7; v_gene: TRBV7-2; d_gene: TRBD2; CDR3aa: CASSTKRGATYEQYF; CDR3nt: TGTGCCAGCAGCACCAAGCGGGGGGCTACCTACGAGCAGTACTTC
abundance: .; j_gene: TRBJ2-7; v_gene: TRBV27; d_gene: TRBD2; CDR3aa: CASSLSGLAGGTYEQYF; CDR3nt: TGTGCCAGCAGTTTATCTGGGCTAGCGGGGGGCACGTACGAGCAGTACTTC
abundance: few; j_gene: TRBJ1-2; v_gene: TRBV7-9; d_gene: .; CDR3aa: CASSLGMRSYGYTF; CDR3nt: TGTGCCAGCAGCTTAGGCATGAGATCCTATGGCTACACCTTC
abundance: .; j_gene: TRBJ1-5; v_gene: TRBV5-1; d_gene: .; CDR3aa: CASSLPRYSNQPQHF; CDR3nt: TGCGCCAGCAGCTTACCCAGGTATAGCAATCAGCCCCAGCATTTT
abundance: .; j_gene: TRBJ1-2; v_gene: TRBV7-3; d_gene: TRBD1; CDR3aa: CASSPNRGHGYTF; CDR3nt: TGTGCCAGCAGCCCGAACAGGGGGCATGGCTACACCTTC
abundance: .; j_gene: TRBJ2-2; v_gene: TRBV9; d_gene: TRBD1; CDR3aa: CASSVRGLGTGELFF; CDR3nt: TGTGCCAGCAGCGTCAGGGGGCTTGGAACCGGGGAGCTGTTTTTT
abundance: .; j_gene: TRBJ2-5; v_gene: TRBV7-2; d_gene: TRBD2; CDR3aa: CASSPGTSGGPQETQYF; CDR3nt: TGTGCCAGCAGCCCCGGGACTAGCGGGGGGCCGCAAGAGACCCAGTACTTC
abundance: .; j_gene: TRBJ1-1; v_gene: TRBV4-2; d_gene: TRBD1; CDR3aa: CASSLQGSSTEAFF; CDR3nt: TGTGCCAGCAGCCTACAGGGGTCGAGCACTGAAGCTTTCTTT
abundance: few; j_gene: TRBJ2-7; v_gene: TRBV20-1; d_gene: .; CDR3aa: CSASQDYLEQYF; CDR3nt: TGCAGTGCTAGTCAGGACTATCTCGAGCAGTACTTC
abundance: .; j_gene: TRBJ1-1; v_gene: TRBV6-5; d_gene: .; CDR3aa: CASHVTGPDTEAFF; CDR3nt: TGTGCCAGCCATGTAACAGGCCCGGACACTGAAGCTTTCTTT
abundance: .; j_gene: TRBJ1-5; v_gene: TRBV4-2; d_gene: .; CDR3aa: CASSQDRTARQPQHF; CDR3nt: TGTGCCAGCAGCCAAGATCGGACAGCCCGTCAGCCCCAGCATTTT
abundance: .; j_gene: TRBJ1-4; v_gene: TRBV19; d_gene: TRBD1; CDR3aa: CASSNYPGQGKDEKLFF; CDR3nt: TGTGCCAGTAGCAATTATCCGGGACAGGGGAAGGACGAAAAACTGTTTTTT
abundance: .; j_gene: TRBJ1-1; v_gene: TRBV5-1; d_gene: .; CDR3aa: CASSVQGMDTEAFF; CDR3nt: TGCGCCAGCAGCGTCCAGGGAATGGACACTGAAGCTTTCTTT